This TCR beta chain emerged from a study of blood T cell repertoires in COVID-19. Turning to the study itself: In each case, the material was cDNA or gDNA derived from T cells, B-cell-depleted T cells, or PBMCs.

How the authors handled the data: Amplification with reference gene primers provided the estimates of nucleated cell counts. The method was immunoSEQ multiplex PCR; TCRdb's version includes in-frame clones alone and lacks a portion of them. Clone size and V and J calls were adopted from that table, with D and trimming inferred from the DNA. The sample shows 78,000 or so clones, approximately 80% of them seen only once. Trimming removed 4 bases at V and 2 bases at J, with 15 bases between. This CDR3 is built from 15 residues. The germline CDR1 and CDR2 sequences are SGHRS and YFSETQ. The origin of this receptor is a man of 80 years or more with acute or convalescent COVID-19. The chain is built from TRBV5-1 and TRBJ2-5, with D possibly matching TRBD1 (6 bases). The sequenced sample was peripheral blood. The CDR3 loop reads CASSIQGRVQETQYF. In DNA form, the CDR3 reads TGCGCCAGCAGCATACAGGGTAGGGTGCAAGAGACCCAGTACTTC.